A single sample is the source of the 26 T cell receptor beta chains below, sequenced in a study of blood T cell repertoires in COVID-19. Data came from immunoSEQ multiplex PCR; TCRdb stores just in-frame clones and leaves some out. Here the sample spans 150,000 to 200,000 clones, approximately 86% being singletons. Sequencing used peripheral blood. The receptors derive from a man between 65 and 79 years old with active or convalescent COVID-19.

J is TRBJ1-5 and V is TRBV28; a possible D gene is TRBD1 (5 bases). The CDR3 has 14 amino acids. V lost 6 bases, J lost 3 bases, and 12 bases lay in between. Germline V lookup: CDR1 MDHEN, CDR2 SYDVKM. The CDR3 DNA follows: TGTGCCAGCAGGGGCGGGGGGTTCAATCAGCCCCAGCATTTT. Residues: CASRGGGFNQPQHF.

With respect to this clone: Its ends do not fully match the called genes, so a read error is possible. V is TRBV6-1 and J is TRBJ1-2; D perhaps matches TRBD1 (6 bases). Germline CDR1 and CDR2: MNHNS and SASEGT. The CDR3 extends over 16 amino acids. CDR3 amino acids: CASREGAGVSNYGYTF. CDR3 DNA: TGTGCCAGCAGGGAAGGGGCAGGGGTTTCTAACTATGGCTACACCTTC.

V usage is TRBV28 and J usage is TRBJ1-3; tentative D call: TRBD1 (5 bases). CDR1 MDHEN and CDR2 SYDVKM come from the germline V gene. The length of the CDR3 is 15 residues. Trimming removed 8 bases from V and 0 bases from J, with 14 bases in between. The CDR3 loop reads CASVTGGGSGNTIYF. The CDR3 DNA follows: TGTGCCAGCGTGACCGGGGGGGGCTCTGGAAACACCATATATTTT.

This clone appeared once. The J gene is TRBJ1-1, the V gene TRBV19; D is undetermined. Between the trimmed V and J ends, which lost 0 bases and 0 bases, there was a span of 5 bases. CDR3 size: 14 residues. Germline CDR1 reads LNHDA; CDR2 reads SQIVND (reference sequence). CDR3 region: CASSIDSMNTEAFF. The CDR3 bases are TGTGCCAGTAGTATAGACAGTATGAACACTGAAGCTTTCTTT. The full variable domain, in which reference TRBV19 and TRBJ1-1 provide the parts outside the CDR3, is DGGITQSPKYLFRKEGQNVTLSCEQNLNHDAMYWYRQDPGQGLRLIYYSQIVNDFQKGDIAEGYSVSREKKESFPLTVTSAQKNPTAFYLCASSIDSMNTEAFFGQGTRLTVV.

The chain employs TRBV2 and TRBJ2-3; 7 positions match TRBD2. The CDR3 has 15 amino acids. After removal of 6 bases from V and 3 bases from J, the junction contained 9 bases not matched to a gene. Germline V gene lookup returns CDR1 SNHLY and CDR2 FYNNEI. CDR3 protein: CASSPPASGTDTQYF. For the CDR3, the DNA is TGTGCCAGCAGCCCCCCGGCTAGCGGTACAGATACGCAGTATTTT. Looking up the rest from reference TRBV2 and TRBJ2-3 gives the full variable domain: EPEVTQTPSHQVTQMGQEVILRCVPISNHLYFYWYRQILGQKVEFLVSFYNNEISEKSEIFDDQFSVERPDGSNFTLKIRSTKLEDSAMYFCASSPPASGTDTQYFGPGTRLTVL.

The genes are TRBV5-1 and TRBJ2-5; D remains ambiguous. Germline lookup yields CDR1 SGHRS and CDR2 YFSETQ. The CDR3 contains 12 residues. Trimming removed 4 bases from V and 2 bases from J, with 6 bases in between. The CDR3 bases are TGCGCCAGCAGCCTGAGGCAAGAGACCCAGTACTTC. Translation gives CASSLRQETQYF.

The chain uses TRBV5-1 and TRBJ1-2, with D possibly matching TRBD1 (6 bases). V was trimmed by 1 base and J by 5 bases, leaving 15 bases between them. Germline V gene lookup returns CDR1 SGHRS and CDR2 YFSETQ. The CDR3 runs to 15 residues. The DNA for the CDR3 is TGCGCCAGCAGCTTGCGGGGAGGGGGAGATTATGGCTACACCTTC. Protein product: CASSLRGGGDYGYTF.

The genes are TRBV30 and TRBJ1-4, with no clear D. Per germline, CDR1 GTSNPN and CDR2 SVGIG (reference sequence). V dropped 7 bases and J dropped 4 bases, with 4 bases sitting between them. The CDR3 is made up of 10 amino acids. The DNA of the CDR3 is TGTGCCTCCTATAATGAAAAACTGTTTTTT. Protein product: CASYNEKLFF.

The rearrangement joins TRBV5-1 to TRBJ2-5; weak D call: TRBD1 (6 bases). Trimming took off 4 bases at V and 10 bases at J, with 23 bases between the two ends. The CDR3 runs to 15 residues. Germline V gene data show CDR1 as SGHRS and CDR2 as YFSETQ. The CDR3 DNA follows: TGCGCCAGCAGCGACGAATTGGAGCTCTCAGGGGACCAGTACTTC. Protein sequence: CASSDELELSGDQYF.

This clone was detected only once. The chain has TRBV15 and TRBJ1-4; 7 bases fit TRBD1. CDR3 length equals 14 residues. Germline CDR1 LNHNV, CDR2 YYDKDF (reference sequence). Trimming cost V 8 bases and J 6 bases; bases outside gene matches: 9. CDR3 nucleotides: TGTGCCACCCAGCTAGGGGGCGATTATGAAAAACTGTTTTTT. It is translated as CATQLGGDYEKLFF. The entire variable domain, with the rest obtained from reference TRBV15 and TRBJ1-4, is as follows: DAMVIQNPRYQVTQFGKPVTLSCSQTLNHNVMYWYQQKSSQAPKLLFHYYDKDFNNEADTPDNFQSRRPNTSFCFLDIRSPGLGDTAMYLCATQLGGDYEKLFFGSGTQLSVL.

The gene calls are TRBV19 and TRBJ1-5; 8 bases agree with TRBD1. Per the germline V gene, CDR1 is LNHDA and CDR2 is SQIVND (reference sequence). The CDR3 length is 15 residues. Losses at the gene ends were 6 bases for V and 2 bases for J; bases not matched to a gene: 6. CDR3 in amino acids: CASSLDRGGNQPQHF. As DNA, the CDR3 is TGTGCCAGTAGCCTCGACAGGGGAGGCAATCAGCCCCAGCATTTT.

The V call is TRBV6-2 or TRBV6-3, the J call TRBJ2-1; 8 nucleotides match TRBD2. V was clipped by 6 bases and J by 3 bases; unmatched bases: 4. The CDR3 runs 14 residues. Looked up from germline, CDR1 is MNHEY and CDR2 is SVGEGT. DNA of the CDR3: TGTGCCAGCAGCCCGGGACTAGTCTACAATGAGCAGTTCTTC. This translates into CASSPGLVYNEQFF.

This sequence joins TRBV2 and TRBJ1-5, with D unresolved. Looked up from germline, CDR1 is SNHLY and CDR2 is FYNNEI. CDR3 length equals 13 residues. The V end was cut by 5 bases, the J end by 2 bases, with 7 bases between. CDR3 in amino acids: CASSISGNQPQHF. Here the CDR3 DNA reads TGTGCCAGCAGTATATCTGGCAATCAGCCCCAGCATTTT.

V usage is TRBV9 and J usage is TRBJ2-5; possible D gene TRBD2, 5 bases. V was shortened by 0 bases and J by 2 bases, with 11 bases between the two germline ends. This CDR3 comprises 15 residues. Per germline, CDR1 SGDLS and CDR2 YYNGEE. The CDR3 coding sequence is TGTGCCAGCAGCGTAGACCGAGGGATACAAGAGACCCAGTACTTC. Encoded protein: CASSVDRGIQETQYF.

This chain connects TRBV19 to TRBJ2-7; D is ambiguous. V was clipped by 4 bases and J by 10 bases, with 14 bases between them. This CDR3 is 12 amino acids long. The germline gives CDR1 LNHDA, CDR2 SQIVND (reference sequence). The CDR3, as DNA: TGTGCCAGTAGTACCACAGAAAAACTCCAGTACTTC. Amino acids: CASSTTEKLQYF.

The chain employs TRBV20-1 and TRBJ2-1; possibly TRBD2 for D (6 bases). CDR3 length: 11 residues. Per germline, CDR1 DFQATT and CDR2 SNEGSKA (reference sequence). The DNA for the CDR3 is TGCAGACCGGGGGTGGGAGGTGAGCAGTTCTTC. This translates into CRPGVGGEQFF.

The chain is built from TRBV7-2 and TRBJ2-5; D is unclear. This CDR3 region has 14 residues. Trimming left V 3 bases short and J 2 bases short, with 10 bases between. The germline V gene encodes CDR1 SGHTA and CDR2 FQGNSA. The DNA of the CDR3 is TGTGCCAGCAGCTTGTCCGGGTCACAAGAGACCCAGTACTTC. Its protein product is CASSLSGSQETQYF.

This chain links TRBV29-1 with TRBJ2-5; D ambiguous. This CDR3 has 10 amino acids. V was pared by 3 bases and J by 7 bases, with 6 bases between. Germline CDR1 is SQVTM and CDR2 is ANQGSEA. In DNA form, the CDR3 reads TGCAGCGTTGACGGCGGGACCCAGTACTTC. This translates into CSVDGGTQYF.

V gene TRBV4-2 combines with J gene TRBJ2-4, with a weak D call TRBD2 (6 bases). Trimming removed 0 bases from V and 15 bases from J, with 18 bases in between. CDR1 LGHNA and CDR2 YNFKEQ come from the germline V gene. This CDR3 comprises 14 residues. In DNA form, the CDR3 reads TGTGCCAGCAGCCAAGATACGGGGAGGCAGTCGAGGTACTTC. Encoded protein: CASSQDTGRQSRYF.

The chain couples TRBV2 to TRBJ2-2; D perhaps matches TRBD2 (6 bases). From germline, CDR1 is SNHLY and CDR2 FYNNEI. With 4 bases removed from V and 1 base from J, the gap between germline ends came to 10 bases. The CDR3 loop spans 15 amino acids. The CDR3 reads CASSGPGVNTGELFF. The CDR3 DNA reads TGTGCCAGCAGTGGTCCGGGGGTGAACACCGGGGAGCTGTTTTTT.

V gene TRBV6-5 combines with J gene TRBJ1-6, with 7 bases matching TRBD1. Germline CDR1 is MNHEY and CDR2 is SVGAGI. The V segment lost 6 bases and the J segment 7 bases; nucleotides outside the gene matches: 3. The CDR3 consists of 13 residues. The CDR3 region has the DNA TGTGCCAGCAGGGGGGACAGAAATTCACCCCTCCACTTT. This gives the protein CASRGDRNSPLHF.

The V and J genes are TRBV5-4 and TRBJ2-5, with 7 nucleotides matching TRBD1. Losses at the gene ends were 4 bases for V and 1 base for J; bases not matched to a gene: 10. Looked up from germline, CDR1 is SGHNT and CDR2 is YYREEE (reference sequence). This CDR3 is 16 amino acids long. The DNA for the CDR3 is TGTGCCAGCAGCAACAGGGGTCGGAAGACCCAAGAGACCCAGTACTTC. Its protein is CASSNRGRKTQETQYF. Supplemented by reference TRBV5-4 and TRBJ2-5, the full variable domain reads ETGVTQSPTHLIKTRGQQVTLRCSSQSGHNTVSWYQQALGQGPQFIFQYYREEENGRGNFPPRFSGLQFPNYSSELNVNALELDDSALYLCASSNRGRKTQETQYFGPGTRLLVL.

The chain combines TRBV5-6 with TRBJ1-2; 7 bases are a match to TRBD1. V gave up 7 bases and J gave up 7 bases; unmatched junction bases: 13. The V gene's germline CDR1 is SGHDT and CDR2 YYEEEE. The CDR3 has 14 amino acids. This CDR3 is CASWGTAQGGGYTF. The CDR3, as DNA: TGTGCCAGCTGGGGGACAGCTCAAGGGGGTGGCTACACCTTC.

J is TRBJ1-2 and V is TRBV10-3; D is ambiguous. The CDR3 consists of 13 residues. V was trimmed by 1 base and J by 5 bases, leaving 8 bases between them. Germline V gene lookup returns CDR1 ENHRY and CDR2 SYGVKD. Written as DNA, the CDR3 is TGTGCCATCAGTGAGTACAGCCAGTATGGCTACACCTTC. This encodes CAISEYSQYGYTF.

The CDR3 spells CASSVGGQGNEQFF. As DNA, the CDR3 is TGTGCCAGCAGCGTAGGGGGACAAGGGAATGAGCAGTTCTTC. The gene calls are TRBV9 and TRBJ2-1, with D possibly matching TRBD1 (6 bases). The CDR3 contains 14 residues. Germline V gene lookup returns CDR1 SGDLS and CDR2 YYNGEE. V was pared by 0 bases and J by 7 bases, with 11 bases between.

The J gene is TRBJ2-5, the V gene TRBV5-1, with D possibly matching TRBD1 (7 bases). Between the trimmed V and J ends, which lost 4 bases and 4 bases, there was a span of 17 bases. CDR1 and CDR2 (germline): SGHRS, YFSETQ. The CDR3 runs to 15 residues. CDR3 nucleotide sequence: TGCGCCAGCAGCGAGGCAGGGGGGTCGGGAGAGACCCAGTACTTC. Amino acids: CASSEAGGSGETQYF.